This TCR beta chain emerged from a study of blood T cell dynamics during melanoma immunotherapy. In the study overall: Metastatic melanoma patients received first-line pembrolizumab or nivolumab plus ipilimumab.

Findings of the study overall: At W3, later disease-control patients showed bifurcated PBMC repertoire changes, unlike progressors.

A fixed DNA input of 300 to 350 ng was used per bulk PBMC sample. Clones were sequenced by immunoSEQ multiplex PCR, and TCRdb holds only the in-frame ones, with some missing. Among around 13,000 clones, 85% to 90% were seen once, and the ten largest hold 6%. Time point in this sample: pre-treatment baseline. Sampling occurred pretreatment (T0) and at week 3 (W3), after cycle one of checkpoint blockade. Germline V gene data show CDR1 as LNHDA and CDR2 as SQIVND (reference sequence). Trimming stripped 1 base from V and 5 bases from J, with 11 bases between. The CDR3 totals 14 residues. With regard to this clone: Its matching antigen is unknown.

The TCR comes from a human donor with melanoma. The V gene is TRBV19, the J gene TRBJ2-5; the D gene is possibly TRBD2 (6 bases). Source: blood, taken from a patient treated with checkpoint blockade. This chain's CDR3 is CASSIGGAGETQYF. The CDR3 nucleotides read TGTGCCAGTAGTATAGGCGGGGCCGGGGAGACCCAGTACTTC.